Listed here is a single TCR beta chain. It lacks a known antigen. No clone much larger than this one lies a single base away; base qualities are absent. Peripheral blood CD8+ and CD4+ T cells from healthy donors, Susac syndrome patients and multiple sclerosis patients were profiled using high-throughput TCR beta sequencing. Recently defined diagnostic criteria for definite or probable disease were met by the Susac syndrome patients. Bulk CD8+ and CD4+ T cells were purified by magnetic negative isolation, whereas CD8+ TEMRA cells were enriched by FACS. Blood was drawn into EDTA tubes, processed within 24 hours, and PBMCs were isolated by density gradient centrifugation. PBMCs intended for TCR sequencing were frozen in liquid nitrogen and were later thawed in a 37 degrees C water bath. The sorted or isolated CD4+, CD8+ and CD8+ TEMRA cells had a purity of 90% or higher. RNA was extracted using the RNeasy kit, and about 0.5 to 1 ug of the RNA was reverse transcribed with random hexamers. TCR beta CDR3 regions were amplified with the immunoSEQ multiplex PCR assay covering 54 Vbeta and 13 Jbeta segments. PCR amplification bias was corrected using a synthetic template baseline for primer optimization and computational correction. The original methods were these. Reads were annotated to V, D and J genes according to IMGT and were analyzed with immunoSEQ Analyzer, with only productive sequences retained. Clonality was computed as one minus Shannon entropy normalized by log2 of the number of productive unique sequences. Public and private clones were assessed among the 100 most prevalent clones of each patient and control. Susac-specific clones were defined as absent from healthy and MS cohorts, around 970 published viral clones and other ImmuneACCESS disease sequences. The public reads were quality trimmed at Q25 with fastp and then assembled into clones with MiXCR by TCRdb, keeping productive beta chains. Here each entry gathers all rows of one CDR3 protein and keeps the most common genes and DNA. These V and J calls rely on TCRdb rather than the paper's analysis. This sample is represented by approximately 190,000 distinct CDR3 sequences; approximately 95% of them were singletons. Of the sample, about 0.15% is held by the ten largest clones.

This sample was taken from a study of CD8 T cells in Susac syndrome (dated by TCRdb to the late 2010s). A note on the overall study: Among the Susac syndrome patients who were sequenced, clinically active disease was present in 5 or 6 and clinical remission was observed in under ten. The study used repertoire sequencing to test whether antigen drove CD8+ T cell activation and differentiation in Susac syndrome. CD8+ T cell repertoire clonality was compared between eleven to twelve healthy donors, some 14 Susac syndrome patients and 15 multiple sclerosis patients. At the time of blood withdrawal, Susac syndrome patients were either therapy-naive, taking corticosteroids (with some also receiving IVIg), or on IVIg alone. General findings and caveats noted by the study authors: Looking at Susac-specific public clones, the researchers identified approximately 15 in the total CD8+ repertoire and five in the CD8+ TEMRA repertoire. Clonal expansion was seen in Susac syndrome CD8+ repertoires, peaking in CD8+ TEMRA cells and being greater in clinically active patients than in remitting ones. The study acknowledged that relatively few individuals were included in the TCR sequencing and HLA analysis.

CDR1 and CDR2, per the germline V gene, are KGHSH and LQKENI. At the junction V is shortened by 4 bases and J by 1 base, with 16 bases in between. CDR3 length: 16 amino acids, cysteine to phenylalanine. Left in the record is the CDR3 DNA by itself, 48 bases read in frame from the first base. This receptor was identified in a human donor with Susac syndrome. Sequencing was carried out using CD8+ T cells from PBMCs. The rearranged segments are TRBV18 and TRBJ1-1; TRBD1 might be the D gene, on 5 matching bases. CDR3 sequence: CASSQIPGRTNTEAFF. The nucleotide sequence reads TGTGCCAGCTCACAAATACCGGGACGGACGAACACTGAAGCTTTCTTT.